Each of the 19 T cell receptor beta chains below was sequenced from the same sample in a study of blood T cell repertoires in COVID-19. TCRdb's table, derived via immunoSEQ multiplex PCR, lists solely in-frame clones and lacks some. The sample contains fewer than 400,000 clones, 85% of which appear only once. Sequenced input: PBMCs or T cells enriched from blood (not recorded which). The source is a woman aged 25-40 years who had been exposed to COVID-19.

The rearrangement joins TRBV30 to TRBJ1-5; 7 positions agree with TRBD1. CDR3 length: 13 amino acids. V lost 0 bases, J lost 7 bases, and 3 bases stayed unmatched. Germline lookup yields CDR1 GTSNPN and CDR2 SVGIG (reference sequence). The CDR3 sequence is CAWSVRGRQPQHF. CDR3 bases: TGTGCCTGGAGTGTAAGGGGGCGACAGCCCCAGCATTTT. The variable domain in full, with the rest retrieved from reference TRBV30 and TRBJ1-5, is SQTIHQWPATLVQPVGSPLSLECTVEGTSNPNLYWYRQAAGRGLQLLFYSVGIGQISSEVPQNLSASRPQDRQFILSSKKLLLSDSGFYLCAWSVRGRQPQHFGDGTRLSIL.

The chain uses TRBV7-3 and TRBJ2-1, with TRBD2 matching 16 bases. The junction had 9 bases not matched to a gene; V was cut back by 3 bases and J by 7 bases. The germline V gene encodes CDR1 SGHTA and CDR2 FQGTGA. This CDR3 contains 18 residues. The CDR3 nucleotides are TGTGCCAGCAGCTTTGGGCCGGGACTAGCGGGAGGGGTAAATGAGCAGTTCTTC. Translated, it gives CASSFGPGLAGGVNEQFF.

V is TRBV12-5 and J is TRBJ2-1; D remains ambiguous. Per germline, CDR1 LGHNT and CDR2 FRNRAP. This CDR3 has 16 amino acids. V lost 9 bases and J lost 0, with 18 bases in between. For the CDR3, the DNA is TGTGCTAGCGACAAGACCGAATTTAGCTCCTACAATGAGCAGTTCTTC. This gives the protein CASDKTEFSSYNEQFF.

V is TRBV30 and J is TRBJ1-5; perhaps TRBD1 as D (5 bases). The CDR3 extends over 14 amino acids. Trimming left V 0 bases short and J 5 bases short, with 11 bases between. Germline CDR1 reads GTSNPN; CDR2 reads SVGIG (reference sequence). CDR3 sequence: CAWSVGIGDQPQHF. Here the CDR3 DNA reads TGTGCCTGGAGTGTAGGCATAGGGGATCAGCCCCAGCATTTT.

This clone was observed a single time. V usage is TRBV6-5 and J usage is TRBJ2-5; TRBD2 agrees at 9 bases. The trim removed 5 bases at V and 5 bases at J, leaving 9 bases unmatched. This CDR3 is 15 amino acids long. Germline V gene data show CDR1 as MNHEY and CDR2 as SVGAGI. The CDR3 sequence is CASSPRGRARETQYF. The CDR3 DNA sequence: TGTGCCAGCAGTCCCCGCGGGAGGGCCAGGGAGACCCAGTACTTC.

The genes are TRBV5-1 and TRBJ2-7, with TRBD2 matching 12 bases. The CDR3 is made up of 15 amino acids. J gave up 7 bases and V 1 base, and 6 bases lay outside the gene matches. CDR1 is SGHRS and CDR2 is YFSETQ in the germline V gene. The CDR3 sequence: CASSLTSGRTREQYF. In DNA, the CDR3 is TGCGCCAGCAGCTTGACTAGCGGGAGGACGAGAGAGCAGTACTTC.

The genes are TRBV28 and TRBJ2-1; TRBD2 agrees at 9 bases. CDR1 is MDHEN and CDR2 is SYDVKM in the germline V gene. The ends lost 2 bases at V and 7 bases at J; junction bases unmatched: 3. The CDR3 is made up of 14 amino acids. For the CDR3, the DNA is TGTGCCAGCAGTTTAGGCGGGGGGGTGAATGAGCAGTTCTTC. Translation gives CASSLGGGVNEQFF.

The sample holds one count of this clone. The CDR3 reads CASRTTGDRAFF. In DNA, the CDR3 is TGTGCCAGCAGGACGACAGGGGACCGCGCTTTCTTT. The chain employs TRBV2 and TRBJ1-1; 8 nucleotides agree with TRBD1. The V gene end was trimmed by 6 bases and the J gene end by 11 bases; junction bases not matched to a gene: 8. The CDR3 consists of 12 residues. Germline V gene lookup returns CDR1 SNHLY and CDR2 FYNNEI.

The V gene is TRBV2, the J gene TRBJ2-7; TRBD1 agrees at 7 bases. Looked up from germline, CDR1 is SNHLY and CDR2 is FYNNEI. The CDR3 sequence is 17 residues long. Germline trimming cut 2 bases from V and 4 bases from J; bases unmatched to any gene: 14. DNA of the CDR3: TGTGCCAGCAGTGAATGGAGTGACAGGGCAGGTACTTACGAGCAGTACTTC. This encodes CASSEWSDRAGTYEQYF. Variable domain in full (rest from reference TRBV2 and TRBJ2-7): EPEVTQTPSHQVTQMGQEVILRCVPISNHLYFYWYRQILGQKVEFLVSFYNNEISEKSEIFDDQFSVERPDGSNFTLKIRSTKLEDSAMYFCASSEWSDRAGTYEQYFGPGTRLTVT.

The CDR3 bases are TGTGCCTGGAGTTCCGGGCTAGCGGGCCCCTACGAGCAGTACTTC. Residues: CAWSSGLAGPYEQYF. The chain employs TRBV30 and TRBJ2-7; 8 bases line up with TRBD2. CDR3 length: 15 amino acids. Per the germline V gene, CDR1 is GTSNPN and CDR2 is SVGIG (reference sequence). J gave up 2 bases and V 2 bases, and 8 bases lay outside the gene matches.

In its sample, this clone was seen once. The chain has TRBV29-1 and TRBJ2-1; TRBD2 agrees at 14 bases. The V gene end was trimmed by 8 bases and the J gene end by 10 bases; junction bases not matched to a gene: 10. Germline V gene data show CDR1 as SQVTM and CDR2 as ANQGSEA. The CDR3 loop spans 14 amino acids. CDR3 sequence reads: CSSTTSGRAGEQFF. The CDR3 DNA sequence: TGCAGCTCTACGACTAGCGGGAGGGCCGGGGAGCAGTTCTTC.

This rearrangement joins TRBV5-1 to TRBJ2-1; TRBD2 aligns across 10 bases. The V gene's germline CDR1 is SGHRS and CDR2 YFSETQ. This CDR3 is 19 amino acids long. The trim removed 1 base at V and 0 bases at J, leaving 10 bases unmatched. The CDR3 DNA is TGCGCCAGCAGCTTGTTTTTGGCTAGCGGGAGTGTCTCCTACAATGAGCAGTTCTTC. It translates to CASSLFLASGSVSYNEQFF.

This clone turned up a few times. This chain uses TRBV5-6 with TRBJ1-2; tentative D call: TRBD1 (5 bases). Trimming cost V 5 bases and J 3 bases, with 17 bases left between them. Germline values: CDR1 SGHDT, CDR2 YYEEEE. This CDR3 is 15 amino acids long. The CDR3 DNA sequence: TGTGCCAGCAGTTCAGGATTAACGGGGGACTATGGCTACACCTTC. It translates to CASSSGLTGDYGYTF.

This chain connects TRBV23-1 to TRBJ2-1; TRBD2 agrees at 8 bases. TRBV23-1 is an open reading frame, and its role is uncertain. The CDR3 is 15 amino acids. Trimming removed 10 bases from V and 0 bases from J; junction bases left unmatched: 8. The CDR3 loop reads CATPRREASYNEQFF. The CDR3 nucleotides are TGCGCCACCCCTCGGCGGGAGGCCTCCTACAATGAGCAGTTCTTC.

This clone was seen once. This rearrangement joins TRBV3-1 (or the pseudogene TRBV3-2) to TRBJ2-1; D remains unclear. The CDR3 is 12 residues long. V lost 4 bases, J lost 3 bases, and 4 bases lay in between. Germline CDR1 and CDR2: LGHDT and YNNKEL (reference sequence). CDR3 DNA: TGTGCCAGCAGCCTAGTCTACAATGAGCAGTTCTTC. This gives the protein CASSLVYNEQFF.

This clone was counted only a few times. The chain recombines TRBV3-1 (or the pseudogene TRBV3-2) with TRBJ1-5; 8 bases align to TRBD1. Germline CDR1 LGHDT, CDR2 YNNKEL (reference sequence). V gave up 4 bases and J gave up 4 bases; unmatched junction bases: 15. The CDR3 consists of 18 residues. The CDR3 loop is CASSLKFSGGAGNQPQHF. The CDR3 region has the DNA TGTGCCAGCAGCCTCAAATTCTCAGGGGGCGCGGGAAATCAGCCCCAGCATTTT.

The chain combines TRBV30 with TRBJ1-6, with a tentative D call TRBD1 (6 bases). Germline V gives CDR1 GTSNPN, CDR2 SVGIG (reference sequence). CDR3 length: 13 amino acids. V lost 0 bases and J lost 10, with 10 bases in between. CDR3 bases: TGTGCCTGGAGTGTAGGGGGGGACTCACCCCTCCACTTT. Residues: CAWSVGGDSPLHF.

Only one count was recorded for this clone. The chain carries TRBV6-1 and TRBJ1-2, with D perhaps TRBD1 (5 bases). V gave up 3 bases and J gave up 5 bases, with 7 bases separating them. Looked up from germline, CDR1 is MNHNS and CDR2 is SASEGT. The CDR3 length is 12 residues. In DNA, the CDR3 is TGTGCCAGCAGTGAGGGGCATTATGGCTACACCTTC. It specifies CASSEGHYGYTF.

The chain recombines TRBV27 with TRBJ1-1; D ambiguous. The CDR3 covers 14 residues. CDR1 is MNHEY, CDR2 SMNVEV, per germline (reference sequence). V lost 3 bases and J 2 bases, leaving 10 bases between the germline ends. The CDR3 loop is CASSFGRINTEAFF. The DNA for the CDR3 is TGTGCCAGCAGTTTTGGTAGAATCAACACTGAAGCTTTCTTT.